These 27 T cell receptor beta chains share one sample of origin, sequenced in a study of cytomegalovirus exposure and HLA in healthy donors. The PCR made use of 60 Vbeta and 13 Jbeta primers. Produced via immunoSEQ multiplex PCR; TCRdb's table is partial and in-frame only. The sample includes about 200,000 clones, roughly 80% of them seen just once. The sequenced material came from PBMCs. The receptors derive from a woman younger than 35 in good health and CMV-seronegative.

The rearrangement joins TRBV9 to TRBJ2-3; the D is unclear. The V and J ends lost 0 bases and 0 bases respectively, with 8 bases between them. CDR3 length equals 15 residues. Germline V lookup: CDR1 SGDLS, CDR2 YYNGEE. CDR3 DNA: TGTGCCAGCAGCGTAGTGGAAGCGAGCACAGATACGCAGTATTTT. Its translation: CASSVVEASTDTQYF.

This clone was seen only once. The chain couples TRBV7-2 to TRBJ2-7; a possible D gene is TRBD2 (6 bases). Germline CDR1 is SGHTA and CDR2 is FQGNSA. This CDR3 spans 14 amino acids. Trimming left V 1 base short and J 6 bases short, with 13 bases between. Here the CDR3 reads CASSLVAGTSEQYF. CDR3 in DNA: TGTGCCAGCAGCTTAGTGGCGGGAACAAGCGAGCAGTACTTC. The full variable domain, with the rest looked up from reference TRBV7-2 and TRBJ2-7, is GAGVSQSPSNKVTEKGKDVELRCDPISGHTALYWYRQSLGQGLEFLIYFQGNSAPDKSGLPSDRFSAERTGGSVSTLTIQRTQQEDSAVYLCASSLVAGTSEQYFGPGTRLTVT.

This sequence joins TRBV7-2 and TRBJ2-7; D not resolved. CDR1 is SGHTA, CDR2 FQGNSA, per germline. The CDR3 has 13 residues. With 5 bases removed from V and 7 bases from J, the gap between germline ends came to 15 bases. CDR3 sequence (DNA): TGTGCCAGCAGCCCGAATCAGGCGTCGGAGCAGTACTTC. Translating it yields CASSPNQASEQYF.

The chain carries TRBV2 and TRBJ2-7; 7 positions match TRBD2. The CDR3 is 14 amino acids. CDR1 is SNHLY and CDR2 is FYNNEI in the germline V gene. V gave up 0 bases and J gave up 3 bases; unmatched junction bases: 2. Here the CDR3 reads CASSEAGLHYEQYF. CDR3 DNA sequence: TGTGCCAGCAGTGAAGCGGGACTACACTACGAGCAGTACTTC. The complete variable domain, with remaining parts taken from reference TRBV2 and TRBJ2-7, reads EPEVTQTPSHQVTQMGQEVILRCVPISNHLYFYWYRQILGQKVEFLVSFYNNEISEKSEIFDDQFSVERPDGSNFTLKIRSTKLEDSAMYFCASSEAGLHYEQYFGPGTRLTVT.

The rearrangement links TRBV2 to TRBJ2-1; 9 bases align to TRBD2. The V gene end was trimmed by 4 bases and the J gene end by 6 bases; junction bases not matched to a gene: 19. The CDR3 runs to 19 residues. The germline V gene has CDR1 SNHLY and CDR2 FYNNEI. Here the CDR3 reads CASSVAASGRPSPFNEQFF. The CDR3 coding sequence is TGTGCCAGCAGTGTAGCAGCCAGCGGGAGGCCCTCCCCCTTCAATGAGCAGTTCTTC.

This clone was picked up one time. In DNA, the CDR3 is TGTGCCAGCGTAGCGGGAGGGTCAGATACGCAGTATTTT. This sequence encodes CASVAGGSDTQYF. The gene calls are TRBV6-6 and TRBJ2-3; 11 bases match TRBD2. Germline CDR1 MNHNY, CDR2 SVGAGI (reference sequence). The V and J ends lost 8 bases and 4 bases, in that order; junction bases with no gene match: 2. The CDR3 is made up of 13 amino acids.

This chain links TRBV19 with TRBJ2-6, with D tentatively TRBD1 (5 bases). Germline assignment: CDR1 LNHDA and CDR2 SQIVND (reference sequence). Trimming left V 2 bases short and J 0 bases short, with 14 bases between. This CDR3 is 18 amino acids long. DNA of the CDR3: TGTGCCAGTAGTATAAATGGCAGGGCAAGCTCTGGGGCCAACGTCCTGACTTTC. This encodes CASSINGRASSGANVLTF.

The chain recombines TRBV19 with TRBJ1-1, with 9 bases identical to TRBD1. V shed 1 base, J shed 1 base, and the junction held 7 bases outside the gene matches. Germline CDR1 is LNHDA and CDR2 is SQIVND (reference sequence). The CDR3 covers 17 residues. CDR3 nucleotide sequence: TGTGCCAGTAGTATAGTCCCCGGGACAGGGTCGAACACTGAAGCTTTCTTT. Translated: CASSIVPGTGSNTEAFF.

The genes are TRBV11-3 and TRBJ1-1; TRBD1 matches at 11 bases. This CDR3 is built from 15 residues. Germline V gene lookup returns CDR1 SGHNT and CDR2 YENEEA. Losses at the gene ends were 5 bases for V and 2 bases for J; bases not matched to a gene: 4. The CDR3 nucleotides are TGTGCCAGCAGCATCCGGACAGGGGGCAACACTGAAGCTTTCTTT. Its protein product is CASSIRTGGNTEAFF.

This rearrangement joins TRBV4-3 to TRBJ2-1, with TRBD2 identical over 9 bases. This CDR3 contains 14 residues. Unmatched junction bases numbered 1, after V lost 4 bases and J lost 3 bases. Germline V lookup: CDR1 LGHNA, CDR2 YSLEER. The CDR3 loop is CASSPTSGYNEQFF. CDR3 nucleotide sequence: TGCGCCAGCAGCCCGACTAGCGGCTACAATGAGCAGTTCTTC.

The rearrangement uses TRBV4-3 and TRBJ1-2; D possibly corresponds to TRBD1 (6 bases). The CDR3 extends over 15 amino acids. Germline CDR1 LGHNA, CDR2 YSLEER. V lost 0 bases and J lost 3, with 11 bases in between. In nucleotides, the CDR3 is TGCGCCAGCAGCCAAGATACGGGGGGCCACTATGGCTACACCTTC. Its translation is CASSQDTGGHYGYTF.

This chain uses TRBV7-2 with TRBJ2-7; D is uncertain. This CDR3 is 13 amino acids long. The V and J ends lost 5 bases and 0 bases respectively, with 8 bases between them. The germline gives CDR1 SGHTA, CDR2 FQGNSA. The CDR3, as DNA: TGTGCCAGCAGCAGAGGTGGCTCCTACGAGCAGTACTTC. It translates to CASSRGGSYEQYF.

The chain combines TRBV7-2 with TRBJ2-2; 10 bases map to TRBD2. This CDR3 is 14 amino acids long. Germline CDR1 and CDR2: SGHTA and FQGNSA. Germline trimming cut 8 bases from V and 5 bases from J; bases unmatched to any gene: 5. The CDR3 region is CASVSGRATGELFF. DNA for the CDR3: TGTGCCAGCGTGAGCGGGAGGGCTACCGGGGAGCTGTTTTTT.

DNA of the CDR3: TGTGCCAGCAGCTTTAGCGGGAGTTCTCCCTACAATGAGCAGTTCTTC. It translates to CASSFSGSSPYNEQFF. The V gene is TRBV13, the J gene TRBJ2-1; TRBD2 matches 9 bases. The V and J ends lost 3 bases and 2 bases, in that order; junction bases with no gene match: 5. In germline, CDR1 is PRHDT, CDR2 FYEKMQ (reference sequence). The CDR3 has 16 amino acids. The whole variable domain, remainder taken from reference TRBV13 and TRBJ2-1, is AAGVIQSPRHLIKEKRETATLKCYPIPRHDTVYWYQQGPGQDPQFLISFYEKMQSDKGSIPDRFSAQQFSDYHSELNMSSLELGDSALYFCASSFSGSSPYNEQFFGPGTRLTVL.

V is TRBV5-5 and J is TRBJ2-7; 8 nucleotides agree with TRBD1. The CDR3 is 14 residues long. Germline values: CDR1 SGHKS, CDR2 YYEKEE (reference sequence). V was clipped by 4 bases and J by 3 bases; unmatched bases: 6. CDR3 bases: TGTGCCAGCAGCGTAACAGGGGGAAGCTACGAGCAGTACTTC. Amino acids: CASSVTGGSYEQYF.

The chain uses TRBV12-5 and TRBJ2-7, with a possible D match to TRBD2 (6 bases). V was pared by 3 bases and J by 6 bases, with 15 bases between. Germline V gene sequence: CDR1 LGHNT, CDR2 FRNRAP. The CDR3 is 14 amino acids. CDR3 bases: TGTGCTAGTGGTTTTCGGGAGCCCCTTTGCGAGCAGTACGTC. Translation: CASGFREPLCEQYV.

The rearrangement joins TRBV13 to TRBJ1-1; no firm D call. V lost 2 bases to trimming and J lost 11 bases, with 9 bases between them. Germline CDR1 and CDR2: PRHDT and FYEKMQ (reference sequence). The CDR3 is made up of 11 amino acids. CDR3 amino acids: CASSLRVGAFF. CDR3 coding DNA: TGTGCCAGCAGCTTACGCGTCGGTGCTTTCTTT. Filled out from reference TRBV13 and TRBJ1-1, the complete variable domain reads AAGVIQSPRHLIKEKRETATLKCYPIPRHDTVYWYQQGPGQDPQFLISFYEKMQSDKGSIPDRFSAQQFSDYHSELNMSSLELGDSALYFCASSLRVGAFFGQGTRLTVV.

The chain uses TRBV27 and TRBJ2-7; 9 bases fit TRBD2. This CDR3 region has 15 residues. The ends lost 5 bases at V and 6 bases at J; junction bases unmatched: 11. Germline V CDR1 and CDR2: MNHEY, SMNVEV (reference sequence). This CDR3 reads CASSPTGGRVSEQYF. The CDR3 DNA reads as TGTGCCAGCAGTCCCACGGGCGGGAGGGTATCCGAGCAGTACTTC.

This chain links TRBV12-5 with TRBJ2-1, with TRBD2 matching over 8 bases. V lost 1 base and J lost 7; bases outside the gene matches: 6. Germline loops: CDR1 LGHNT, CDR2 FRNRAP. This CDR3 contains 15 residues. In DNA form, the CDR3 reads TGTGCTAGTGGTTTGGGCCCGGGGGGGCGGAATGAGCAGTTCTTC. Translation: CASGLGPGGRNEQFF. The full variable domain, rest sourced from reference TRBV12-5 and TRBJ2-1, is DARVTQTPRHKVTEMGQEVTMRCQPILGHNTVFWYRQTMMQGLELLAYFRNRAPLDDSGMPKDRFSAEMPDATLATLKIQPSEPRDSAVYFCASGLGPGGRNEQFFGPGTRLTVL.

This clone was counted only a few times. This rearrangement joins TRBV6-1 to TRBJ2-5; 10 bases align to TRBD1. After removal of 4 bases from V and 5 bases from J, the junction contained 7 bases not matched to a gene. The CDR3 sequence is 15 residues long. From germline, CDR1 is MNHNS and CDR2 SASEGT. The DNA of the CDR3 is TGTGCCAGCAGTGCCATGACAGGGGGCAGGGAGACCCAGTACTTC. Its translation: CASSAMTGGRETQYF.

V gene TRBV30 combines with J gene TRBJ2-5; D unclear. Germline V gives CDR1 GTSNPN, CDR2 SVGIG (reference sequence). V was cut by 0 bases and J by 5 bases, with 10 bases left in between. The length of the CDR3 is 13 residues. CDR3 nucleotides: TGTGCCTGGAGTGTAGATACCCGGGAGACCCAGTACTTC. This encodes CAWSVDTRETQYF.

The chain recombines TRBV29-1 with TRBJ2-1, with TRBD1 matching 7 bases. J gave up 5 bases and V 7 bases, and 11 bases lay outside the gene matches. CDR3 length equals 14 residues. CDR1 is SQVTM and CDR2 is ANQGSEA in the germline V gene. Here the CDR3 reads CSGTLQGTHNEQFF. In nucleotides, the CDR3 is TGCAGCGGGACCTTACAGGGGACCCACAATGAGCAGTTCTTC.

This clone has just a few counts. The chain carries TRBV18 and TRBJ2-7; D is unclear. The V gene lost 0 bases and the J gene lost 0 bases, with 9 bases spanning the gap. Germline values: CDR1 KGHSH, CDR2 LQKENI. The CDR3 runs to 15 residues. DNA of the CDR3: TGTGCCAGCTCACCACCGTTGGGCAGCTCCTACGAGCAGTACTTC. It yields the protein CASSPPLGSSYEQYF. The whole variable domain, filled in from reference TRBV18 and TRBJ2-7, reads NAGVMQNPRHLVRRRGQEARLRCSPMKGHSHVYWYRQLPEEGLKFMVYLQKENIIDESGMPKERFSAEFPKEGPSILRIQQVVRGDSAAYFCASSPPLGSSYEQYFGPGTRLTVT.

The V gene is TRBV30, the J gene TRBJ2-2; 10 nucleotides match TRBD1. This CDR3 contains 14 residues. Germline lookup yields CDR1 GTSNPN and CDR2 SVGIG (reference sequence). J gave up 7 bases and V 1 base, and 3 bases lay outside the gene matches. CDR3 in DNA: TGTGCCTGGAGTGGACAGGGGGCTTACGGGGAGCTGTTTTTT. Protein sequence: CAWSGQGAYGELFF. The full variable domain, its missing parts supplied by reference TRBV30 and TRBJ2-2, is SQTIHQWPATLVQPVGSPLSLECTVEGTSNPNLYWYRQAAGRGLQLLFYSVGIGQISSEVPQNLSASRPQDRQFILSSKKLLLSDSGFYLCAWSGQGAYGELFFGEGSRLTVL.

The V and J genes are TRBV14 and TRBJ2-1; D not certain. The germline CDR1 and CDR2 sequences are SGHDN and FVKESK. The CDR3 has 17 amino acids. V lost 3 bases and J lost 0, with 15 bases in between. In nucleotides, the CDR3 is TGTGCCAGCAGCCATAAGTTATTATTGAGCTCCTACAATGAGCAGTTCTTC. Encoded protein: CASSHKLLLSSYNEQFF. Full variable domain (rest looked up from reference TRBV14 and TRBJ2-1): EAGVTQFPSHSVIEKGQTVTLRCDPISGHDNLYWYRRVMGKEIKFLLHFVKESKQDESGMPNNRFLAERTGGTYSTLKVQPAELEDSGVYFCASSHKLLLSSYNEQFFGPGTRLTVL.

The chain is built from TRBV19 and TRBJ1-4, with 7 bases lining up with TRBD1. With V trimmed by 4 bases and J by 3 bases, 5 bases remained unmatched. CDR1 and CDR2 (germline): LNHDA, SQIVND (reference sequence). This CDR3 is 15 amino acids long. The CDR3 DNA reads TGTGCCAGTAGTACGACAGGGATTTCTAATGAAAAACTGTTTTTT. It encodes CASSTTGISNEKLFF.

This sequence joins TRBV27 and TRBJ2-1, with TRBD2 matching 12 bases. There are 14 residues in the CDR3. Trimming removed 4 bases from V and 13 bases from J; junction bases left unmatched: 8. In germline, CDR1 is MNHEY, CDR2 SMNVEV (reference sequence). For the CDR3, the DNA is TGTGCCAGCAGTTCAACTAGCGGGGGGTGGGAACAGTTCTTC. Translated: CASSSTSGGWEQFF.